The 2 T cell receptor beta chains below all came from one sample that was sequenced in a study of metastatic and nonmetastatic thyroid tumors. From the PCR reads, TCRdb re-called clones with MiXCR. In the table there are around 50,000 clones, approximately 20% of which are singletons. No treatment had been given to any patient before thyroid surgery. Sequencing used blood. These receptors all come from a male donor with papillary thyroid cancer or a benign thyroid nodule (not recorded which). Some clones in this sample may be carry-over from other donors' samples.

This clone has more than one count but fewer than ten. V gene TRBV6-1 combines with J gene TRBJ2-7, with D possibly TRBD1 on 6 matching bases. V lost 5 bases, J lost 5 bases, and 19 bases lay in between. The germline CDR1 and CDR2 sequences are MNHNS and SASEGT. There are 15 residues in the CDR3. The CDR3 here is CASSPLGQGKHEQYF. The CDR3 bases are TGTGCCAGCAGTCCCTTGGGGCAGGGGAAGCACGAGCAGTACTTC.

This clone has ten or more counts. The chain joins TRBV6-5 to TRBJ2-7; D remains ambiguous. The CDR3 spans 13 residues. Trimming cost V 2 bases and J 3 bases, with 8 bases left between them. Germline CDR1 MNHEY, CDR2 SVGAGI. CDR3 region: CASSYGESYEQYF. The CDR3 nucleotides read TGTGCCAGCAGTTACGGTGAGAGCTACGAGCAGTACTTC.